This TCR beta chain derives from a study of cytomegalovirus exposure and HLA in healthy donors. The study ran its PCR with 60 Vbeta and 13 Jbeta primers. Assay used: immunoSEQ multiplex PCR; TCRdb lists only in-frame clones, some missing. The sample consists of approximately 160,000 clones, around 80% of them appearing once. Points from the study as a whole: Among TCR beta chains of equal frequency, HLA-associated ones were more clonally expanded in a later analysis. High specificity and sensitivity for cytomegalovirus status were reported for the classifier.

At the time of sampling, donors were nominally healthy, though unrecorded immune exposures were likely. Concerning this clone itself: Its antigen is undetermined.

The clonotype was recovered from a young man in good health and CMV-seronegative. The sample taken for sequencing was PBMCs.

The CDR3 DNA reads TGTGCCAGCAGCTTAGAGGCAGGAATGTACGAGCAGTACTTC. It specifies CASSLEAGMYEQYF. The chain recombines TRBV11-2 with TRBJ2-7; D is undetermined. The V gene's germline CDR1 is SGHAT and CDR2 FQNNGV. The CDR3 spans 14 residues. Trimming shortened V by 0 bases and J by 4 bases, and 10 bases separated the two germline ends.